Shown below are 26 T cell receptor beta chains from a single sample sequenced in a study of identical twins. One entry per CDR3 protein results from TCRdb running MiXCR on the 5' RACE reads. The data contain nearly 650,000 distinct CDR3 sequences, 7% to 7.5% of them singletons. The same specimen was also included in a second study, on yellow fever vaccine responses in identical twins.

The source material was PBMCs. Every receptor here comes from a woman aged 18-29 years in good health.

The chain is built from TRBV28 and TRBJ2-2; 10 positions agree with TRBD2. Per germline, CDR1 MDHEN and CDR2 SYDVKM. The CDR3 consists of 16 residues. V shed 3 bases and J 6 bases; nucleotides not matched to a gene: 7. CDR3 DNA sequence: TGTGCCAGCAGTTTCCTGAGCGGGAGGGCCGCCGGGGAGCTGTTTTTT. It yields the protein CASSFLSGRAAGELFF.

The chain recombines TRBV5-5 with TRBJ1-1; no definite D call. The CDR3 has 15 amino acids. Germline CDR1 SGHKS, CDR2 YYEKEE (reference sequence). Trimming pared 3 bases from V and 0 bases from J, leaving 12 bases between. The CDR3 sequence is CASSSRPAMNTEAFF. CDR3 DNA: TGTGCCAGCAGCTCCCGGCCAGCCATGAACACTGAAGCTTTCTTT.

This clonotype is a singleton in its sample. An end of the junction differs from the germline gene, which may be a read error. The chain links TRBV7-3 to TRBJ2-3; TRBD2 matches at 13 bases. From germline, CDR1 is SGHTA and CDR2 FQGTGA. CDR3 length: 21 residues. This CDR3 reads CASILISPTSGRRFGTDTQYF. CDR3 DNA sequence: TGTGCCAGCATCTTAATATCCCCGACTAGCGGGAGGCGATTCGGCACAGATACGCAGTATTTT.

This clonotype was detected only a few times. The chain employs TRBV4-1 and TRBJ1-5; D gene unclear. This CDR3 comprises 14 residues. V was clipped by 4 bases and J by 2 bases, with 9 bases between them. CDR1 and CDR2 (germline): MGHRA, YSYEKL. CDR3 in DNA: TGCGCCAGCAGCCCACATTCCGGCAATCAGCCCCAGCATTTT. Translating it yields CASSPHSGNQPQHF.

This clonotype was found many times. The V call is TRBV28, the J call TRBJ2-1; D is possibly TRBD1 or TRBD2 (6 bases each). V lost 2 bases and J lost 5, with 22 bases in between. The CDR3 extends over 18 amino acids. The germline gives CDR1 MDHEN, CDR2 SYDVKM. The CDR3 DNA sequence: TGTGCCAGCAGTTTAAGTTCCTTTTCGGGGGCTACTGACAATGAGCAGTTCTTC. Its protein product is CASSLSSFSGATDNEQFF.

This clonotype came up a few times. The J gene is TRBJ1-4, the V gene TRBV19, with TRBD1 identical over 8 bases. The trim removed 0 bases at V and 4 bases at J, leaving 13 bases unmatched. CDR3 length: 19 residues. Looked up from germline, CDR1 is LNHDA and CDR2 is SQIVND (reference sequence). CDR3 nucleotide sequence: TGTGCCAGTAGTATAGATCGGACAGGGCGGCGGCCCCTTAATGAAAAACTGTTTTTT. Its protein product is CASSIDRTGRRPLNEKLFF.

This clonotype was detected ten times or more. The V call is TRBV6-2 or TRBV6-3, the J call TRBJ2-7, with TRBD2 matching 8 bases. This CDR3 spans 15 amino acids. Germline V gives CDR1 MNHEY, CDR2 SVGEGT. Germline trimming cut 5 bases from V and 7 bases from J; bases unmatched to any gene: 13. The CDR3 loop reads CASSEPGTSVTEQYF. The CDR3 nucleotides read TGTGCCAGCAGTGAACCGGGGACTAGTGTTACAGAGCAGTACTTC.

This clonotype was counted between two and nine times. The chain recombines TRBV5-1 with TRBJ2-1; no firm D call. Germline V gene data show CDR1 as SGHRS and CDR2 as YFSETQ. The CDR3 contains 14 residues. Trimming removed 3 bases at V and 4 bases at J, with 11 bases between. The CDR3 sequence: CASSSYSAYNEQFF. CDR3 in DNA: TGCGCCAGCAGCTCGTACAGCGCTTACAATGAGCAGTTCTTC.

This clonotype was seen at least ten times. This chain connects TRBV12-3 or TRBV12-4 to TRBJ2-7; 11 nucleotides agree with TRBD2. Trimming at V came to 6 bases and at J to 1 base, leaving 11 bases not matched to a gene. The CDR3 loop spans 17 amino acids. The CDR3 loop reads CASSISSGRPFSYEQYF. The CDR3 coding sequence is TGTGCCAGCAGCATATCTAGCGGGAGGCCTTTTTCCTACGAGCAGTACTTC.

In its sample, this clonotype was seen many times. CDR3 DNA sequence: TGCGCCAGCAGTGAGGGTCTCGGCAATCAGCCCCAGCATTTT. It is translated as CASSEGLGNQPQHF. The gene calls are TRBV10-2 and TRBJ1-5; D unresolved. Per germline, CDR1 WSHSY and CDR2 SAAADI. V lost 2 bases, J lost 2 bases, and 7 bases lay in between. This CDR3 has 14 amino acids.

V is TRBV6-5 and J is TRBJ2-1, with TRBD2 identical over 7 bases. This CDR3 has 15 amino acids. The V segment lost 2 bases and the J segment 5 bases; nucleotides outside the gene matches: 6. CDR1 is MNHEY and CDR2 is SVGAGI in the germline V gene. CDR3 DNA sequence: TGTGCCAGCAGTTACGATGGACTAGGAAACAATGAGCAGTTCTTC. It specifies CASSYDGLGNNEQFF.

V and J are TRBV5-1 and TRBJ1-2, with D possibly being TRBD1 (5 bases). Trimming removed 4 bases at V and 6 bases at J, with 19 bases between. CDR1 is SGHRS, CDR2 YFSETQ, per germline. This CDR3 is 15 amino acids long. The CDR3 sequence is CASSGTGPKGNGYTF. CDR3 nucleotide sequence: TGCGCCAGCAGCGGAACGGGACCAAAAGGGAATGGCTACACCTTC.

The chain links TRBV18 to TRBJ2-7, with 7 bases aligning to TRBD2. V was pared by 1 base and J by 2 bases, with 8 bases of the junction left unmatched. The CDR3 runs 16 residues. Germline V gene lookup returns CDR1 KGHSH and CDR2 LQKENI. CDR3 in amino acids: CASSPRLTSEAYEQYF. CDR3 DNA sequence: TGTGCCAGCTCACCACGATTAACTAGCGAAGCCTACGAGCAGTACTTC. Combining the CDR3 with reference TRBV18 and TRBJ2-7 gives the whole variable domain NAGVMQNPRHLVRRRGQEARLRCSPMKGHSHVYWYRQLPEEGLKFMVYLQKENIIDESGMPKERFSAEFPKEGPSILRIQQVVRGDSAAYFCASSPRLTSEAYEQYFGPGTRLTVT.

There are a few counts of this clonotype. The chain is built from TRBV5-1 and TRBJ2-5; 8 bases agree with TRBD1. Germline assignment: CDR1 SGHRS and CDR2 YFSETQ. This CDR3 has 13 residues. V dropped 5 bases and J dropped 5; count of bases not matched to a gene: 5. CDR3 in amino acids: CASRTGAAETQYF. The CDR3 bases are TGCGCCAGCAGGACAGGGGCGGCGGAGACCCAGTACTTC.

The chain recombines TRBV15 with TRBJ2-6; D may be TRBD1 (5 bases). V lost 4 bases and J 1 base, leaving 11 bases between the germline ends. The CDR3 is 16 residues long. Germline CDR1 LNHNV, CDR2 YYDKDF (reference sequence). CDR3 coding DNA: TGTGCCACCAGCATCGCCCCAGGGTCTGGGGCCAACGTCCTGACTTTC. Its translation: CATSIAPGSGANVLTF.

This clonotype occurred many times. This chain links TRBV12-3 or TRBV12-4 with TRBJ2-3; D remains ambiguous. Deletions cut 5 bases from V and 1 base from J, with 10 bases between. The CDR3 has 14 residues. The CDR3 sequence is CASSLPAGTDTQYF. DNA of the CDR3: TGTGCCAGCAGTCTCCCGGCGGGCACAGATACGCAGTATTTT.

In its sample, this clonotype was seen many times. This chain connects TRBV6-6 to TRBJ2-2; D remains ambiguous. Germline V lookup: CDR1 MNHNY, CDR2 SVGAGI (reference sequence). Deletions cut 2 bases from V and 6 bases from J, with 1 base between. The CDR3 contains 11 residues. CDR3 sequence: CASSYAGELFF. Here the CDR3 DNA reads TGTGCCAGCAGTTACGCCGGGGAGCTGTTTTTT.

Ten or more counts support this clonotype. The chain couples TRBV4-1 to TRBJ2-1, with TRBD1 identical over 8 bases. With 4 bases clipped from V and 3 bases from J, the junction kept 11 bases outside the gene matches. From germline, CDR1 is MGHRA and CDR2 YSYEKL. The CDR3 has 17 amino acids. CDR3 sequence (DNA): TGCGCCAGCAGCCCAACGGGACAGGTGGAAAACTACAATGAGCAGTTCTTC. Translating gives CASSPTGQVENYNEQFF.

This chain uses TRBV6-5 with TRBJ1-2, with 9 bases matching TRBD1. The CDR3 totals 16 residues. Looked up from germline, CDR1 is MNHEY and CDR2 is SVGAGI. The ends lost 2 bases at V and 1 base at J; junction bases unmatched: 5. CDR3 nucleotide sequence: TGTGCCAGCAGTTACCAATCGGGACAGGGTAACTATGGCTACACCTTC. Its translation is CASSYQSGQGNYGYTF.

In this sample, this clonotype turned up many times. This chain links TRBV27 with TRBJ1-5, with D perhaps TRBD1 (6 bases). The V end lost 9 bases, the J end lost 7 bases, and 13 bases lay between the germline ends. Germline CDR1 is MNHEY and CDR2 is SMNVEV (reference sequence). The CDR3 is 12 residues long. CDR3 region: CARWGGHQPQHF. The CDR3 DNA is TGTGCCAGATGGGGGGGCCACCAGCCCCAGCATTTT.

A few counts support this clonotype. This chain connects TRBV7-9 to TRBJ2-1; 7 bases agree with TRBD2. The V segment lost 4 bases and the J segment 10 bases; nucleotides outside the gene matches: 16. The CDR3 totals 16 residues. The germline V gene has CDR1 SEHNR and CDR2 FQNEAQ (reference sequence). CDR3 coding DNA: TGTGCCAGCAGCTGGGGCCCGGGACTAATTCGTACCGAGCAGTTCTTC. Translating gives CASSWGPGLIRTEQFF.

The genes are TRBV7-8 and TRBJ2-7; 9 bases match TRBD2. Trimming removed 1 base from V and 7 bases from J; junction bases left unmatched: 8. CDR3 length: 15 residues. Germline V gene sequence: CDR1 SGHVS, CDR2 FQNEAQ. Here the CDR3 DNA reads TGTGCCAGCAGCTTAGGAGATAGCGGGAGAGGAGAGCAGTACTTC. This encodes CASSLGDSGRGEQYF.

This clonotype was picked up a small number of times. The chain is built from TRBV2 and TRBJ2-7, with D unclear. Deletions cut 6 bases from V and 3 bases from J, with 9 bases between. This CDR3 spans 12 amino acids. CDR1 and CDR2 from the germline V gene are SNHLY and FYNNEI. DNA of the CDR3: TGTGCCAGCAGAGAGACATTCTACGAGCAGTACTTC. This translates into CASRETFYEQYF.

V gene TRBV7-3 combines with J gene TRBJ2-4; D not certain. Germline-derived CDR1 and CDR2 are SGHTA and FQGTGA. The V gene lost 1 base and the J gene lost 4 bases, with 11 bases spanning the gap. The length of the CDR3 is 15 residues. DNA for the CDR3: TGTGCCAGCAGCTTAAGGGGTCAGCCAAAAAACATTCAGTACTTC. Its protein product is CASSLRGQPKNIQYF.

This clonotype was seen ten or more times. The chain recombines TRBV11-2 with TRBJ1-3; D uncertain. Germline V gives CDR1 SGHAT, CDR2 FQNNGV. There are 14 residues in the CDR3. V was trimmed by 7 bases and J by 1 base, leaving 11 bases between them. In DNA form, the CDR3 reads TGTGCCAGCACCTTGGAAAGGTCTGGAAACACCATATATTTT. This codes for CASTLERSGNTIYF.

This clonotype showed up many times. The chain joins TRBV5-1 to TRBJ2-7; D is uncertain. Deletions cut 0 bases from V and 5 bases from J, with 9 bases between. CDR1 and CDR2 from the germline V gene are SGHRS and YFSETQ. This CDR3 is 13 amino acids long. The CDR3 nucleotides are TGCGCCAGCAGCTTGGCATCCCCCCACGAGCAGTACGTC. Its protein product is CASSLASPHEQYV.